This T cell receptor beta chain was observed in a study of early stage breast cancer tumors. Whole-study context: Samples were sequenced at 9 to 10-fold average coverage.

Only in-frame clones appear in the TCRdb table, and some are missing; sequencing was by immunoSEQ multiplex PCR. The sample has 65,000 to 75,000 clones, around 80% seen once. The V end was cut by 6 bases, the J end by 8 bases, with 20 bases between. Germline V gene sequence: CDR1 LNHDA, CDR2 SQIVND (reference sequence). This CDR3 contains 15 residues. The sequenced sample consisted of blood. This receptor was obtained from a person in their 40s with breast cancer. The V call is TRBV19, the J call TRBJ2-1; D perhaps matches TRBD2 (6 bases). CDR3 coding DNA: TGTGCCAGTAGGGGACTCGGAGGGCCGTCATATGAGCAGTTCTTC. Translating it yields CASRGLGGPSYEQFF.